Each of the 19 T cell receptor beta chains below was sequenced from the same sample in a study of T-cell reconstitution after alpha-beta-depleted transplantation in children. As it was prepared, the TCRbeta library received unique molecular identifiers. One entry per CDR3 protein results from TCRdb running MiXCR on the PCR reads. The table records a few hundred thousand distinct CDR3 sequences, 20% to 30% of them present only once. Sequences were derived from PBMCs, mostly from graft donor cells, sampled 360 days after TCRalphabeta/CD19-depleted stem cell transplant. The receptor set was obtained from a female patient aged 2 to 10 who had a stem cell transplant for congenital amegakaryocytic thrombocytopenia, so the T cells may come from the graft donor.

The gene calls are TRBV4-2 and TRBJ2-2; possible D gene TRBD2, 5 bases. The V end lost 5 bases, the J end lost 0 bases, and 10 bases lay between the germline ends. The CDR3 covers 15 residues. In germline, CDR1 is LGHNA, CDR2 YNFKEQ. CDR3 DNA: TGTGCCAGCAGCTCTCAAGCGGCGAACACCGGGGAGCTGTTTTTT. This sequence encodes CASSSQAANTGELFF.

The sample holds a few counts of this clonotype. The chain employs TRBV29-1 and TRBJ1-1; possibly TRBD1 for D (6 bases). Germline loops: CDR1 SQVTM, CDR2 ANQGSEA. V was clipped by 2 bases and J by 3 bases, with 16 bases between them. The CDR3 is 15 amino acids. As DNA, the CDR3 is TGCAGCGTTGAACCCTCGAGGGGGGCGGACACTGAAGCTTTCTTT. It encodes CSVEPSRGADTEAFF.

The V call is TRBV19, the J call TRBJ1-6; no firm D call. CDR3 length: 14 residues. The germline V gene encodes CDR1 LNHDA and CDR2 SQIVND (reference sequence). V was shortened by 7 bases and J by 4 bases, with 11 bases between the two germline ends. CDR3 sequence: CASNLADYNSPLHF. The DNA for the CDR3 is TGTGCCAGTAATTTGGCAGATTATAATTCACCCCTCCACTTT. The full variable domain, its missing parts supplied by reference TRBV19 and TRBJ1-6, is DGGITQSPKYLFRKEGQNVTLSCEQNLNHDAMYWYRQDPGQGLRLIYYSQIVNDFQKGDIAEGYSVSREKKESFPLTVTSAQKNPTAFYLCASNLADYNSPLHFGNGTRLTVT.

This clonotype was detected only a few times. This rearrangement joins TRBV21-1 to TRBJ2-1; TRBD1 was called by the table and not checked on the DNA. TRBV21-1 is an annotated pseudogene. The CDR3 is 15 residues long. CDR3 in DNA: TGTGCCAGCAGCAAACGCGGGGGGGACTACAATGAGCAGTTCTTC. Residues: CASSKRGGDYNEQFF.

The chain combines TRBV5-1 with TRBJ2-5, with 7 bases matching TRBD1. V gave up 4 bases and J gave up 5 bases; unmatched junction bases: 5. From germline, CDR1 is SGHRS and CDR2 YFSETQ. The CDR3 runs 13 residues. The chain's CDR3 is CASSKDRAETQYF. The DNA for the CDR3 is TGCGCCAGCAGCAAAGACAGGGCCGAGACCCAGTACTTC.

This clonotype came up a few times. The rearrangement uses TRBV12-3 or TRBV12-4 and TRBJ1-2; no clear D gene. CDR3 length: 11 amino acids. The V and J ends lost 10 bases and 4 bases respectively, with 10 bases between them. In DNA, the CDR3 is TGTGCCACCACAGCTGGCTATGGCTACACCTTC. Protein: CATTAGYGYTF.

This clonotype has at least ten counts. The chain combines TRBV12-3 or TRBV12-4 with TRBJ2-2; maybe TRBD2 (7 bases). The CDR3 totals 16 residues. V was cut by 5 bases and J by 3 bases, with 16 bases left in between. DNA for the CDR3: TGTGCCAGCAGTGCACAGGGAGGGGTTTACACCGGGGAGCTGTTTTTT. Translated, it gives CASSAQGGVYTGELFF.

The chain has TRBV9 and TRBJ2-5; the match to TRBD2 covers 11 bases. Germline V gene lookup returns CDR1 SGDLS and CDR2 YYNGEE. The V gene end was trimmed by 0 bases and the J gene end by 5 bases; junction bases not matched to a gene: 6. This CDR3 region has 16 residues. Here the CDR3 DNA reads TGTGCCAGCAGCGTAGATAGCGGGAGGGCCTGGGAGACCCAGTACTTC. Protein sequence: CASSVDSGRAWETQYF.

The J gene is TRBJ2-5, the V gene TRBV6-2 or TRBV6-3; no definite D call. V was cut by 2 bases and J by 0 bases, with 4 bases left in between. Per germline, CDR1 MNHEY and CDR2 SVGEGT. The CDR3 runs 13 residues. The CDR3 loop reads CASSYSHQETQYF. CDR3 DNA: TGTGCCAGCAGTTACAGTCACCAAGAGACCCAGTACTTC.

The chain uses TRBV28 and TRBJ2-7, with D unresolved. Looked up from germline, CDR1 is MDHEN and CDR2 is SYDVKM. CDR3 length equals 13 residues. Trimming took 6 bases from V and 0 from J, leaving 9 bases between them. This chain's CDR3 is CASSRLSSYEQYF. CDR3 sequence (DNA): TGTGCCAGCAGCAGGTTGAGCTCCTACGAGCAGTACTTC.

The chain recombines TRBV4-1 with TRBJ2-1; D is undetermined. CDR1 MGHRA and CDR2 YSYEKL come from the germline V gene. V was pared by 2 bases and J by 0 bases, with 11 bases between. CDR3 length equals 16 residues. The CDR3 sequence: CASSQFPVNSYNEQFF. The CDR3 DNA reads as TGCGCCAGCAGCCAATTTCCTGTCAACTCCTACAATGAGCAGTTCTTC.

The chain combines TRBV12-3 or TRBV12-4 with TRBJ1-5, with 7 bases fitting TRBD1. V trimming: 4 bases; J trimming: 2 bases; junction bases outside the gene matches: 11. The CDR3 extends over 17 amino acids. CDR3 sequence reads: CASSSLSAGQGNQPQHF. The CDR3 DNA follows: TGTGCCAGCAGTTCCCTATCCGCCGGACAGGGCAATCAGCCCCAGCATTTT.

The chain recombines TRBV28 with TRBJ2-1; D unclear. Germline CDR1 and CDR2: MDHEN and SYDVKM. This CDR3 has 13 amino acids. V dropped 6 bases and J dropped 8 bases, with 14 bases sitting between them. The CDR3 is CASSEGRVDEQFF. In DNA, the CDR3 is TGTGCCAGCAGCGAAGGAAGGGTCGATGAGCAGTTCTTC.

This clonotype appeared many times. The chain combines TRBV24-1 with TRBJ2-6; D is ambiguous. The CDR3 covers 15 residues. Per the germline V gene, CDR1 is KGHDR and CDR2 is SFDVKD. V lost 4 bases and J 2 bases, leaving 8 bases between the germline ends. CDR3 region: CATSDHGAGANVLTF. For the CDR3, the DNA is TGTGCCACCAGTGACCATGGTGCTGGGGCCAACGTCCTGACTTTC.

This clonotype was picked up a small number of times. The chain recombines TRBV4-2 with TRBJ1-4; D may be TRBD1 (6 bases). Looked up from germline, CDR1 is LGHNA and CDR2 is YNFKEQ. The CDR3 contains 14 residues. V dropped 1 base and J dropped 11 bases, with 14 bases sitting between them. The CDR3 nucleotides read TGTGCCAGCAGCCAAGGGACAGCCCCGAATAAACTGTTTTTT. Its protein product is CASSQGTAPNKLFF.

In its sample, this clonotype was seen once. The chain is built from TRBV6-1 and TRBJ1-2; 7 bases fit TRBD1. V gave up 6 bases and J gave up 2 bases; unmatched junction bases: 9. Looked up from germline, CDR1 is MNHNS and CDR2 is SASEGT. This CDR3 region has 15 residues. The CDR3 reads CASRGPGQRNYGYTF. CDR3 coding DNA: TGTGCCAGCAGGGGACCGGGACAGAGAAACTATGGCTACACCTTC.

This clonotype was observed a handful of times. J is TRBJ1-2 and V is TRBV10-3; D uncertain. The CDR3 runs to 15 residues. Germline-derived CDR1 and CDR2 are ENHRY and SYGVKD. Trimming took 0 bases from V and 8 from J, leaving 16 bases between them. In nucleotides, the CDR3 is TGTGCCATCAGTGAGTCGGAATTCGGCCGGCGGGGCTACACCTTC. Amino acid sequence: CAISESEFGRRGYTF.

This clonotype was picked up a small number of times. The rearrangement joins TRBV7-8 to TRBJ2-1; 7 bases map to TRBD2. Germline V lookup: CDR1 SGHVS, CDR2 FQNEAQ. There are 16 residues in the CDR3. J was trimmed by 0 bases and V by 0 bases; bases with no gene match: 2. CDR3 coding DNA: TGTGCCAGCAGCTTAGCCCCTAGCGGCTCCTACAATGAGCAGTTCTTC. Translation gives CASSLAPSGSYNEQFF.

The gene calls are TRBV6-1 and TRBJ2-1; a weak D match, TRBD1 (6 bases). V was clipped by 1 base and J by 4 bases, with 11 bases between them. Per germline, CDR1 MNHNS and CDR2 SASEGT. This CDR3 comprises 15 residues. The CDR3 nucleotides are TGTGCCAGCAGTGAAGAAACCGGGACATACAATGAGCAGTTCTTC. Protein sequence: CASSEETGTYNEQFF.